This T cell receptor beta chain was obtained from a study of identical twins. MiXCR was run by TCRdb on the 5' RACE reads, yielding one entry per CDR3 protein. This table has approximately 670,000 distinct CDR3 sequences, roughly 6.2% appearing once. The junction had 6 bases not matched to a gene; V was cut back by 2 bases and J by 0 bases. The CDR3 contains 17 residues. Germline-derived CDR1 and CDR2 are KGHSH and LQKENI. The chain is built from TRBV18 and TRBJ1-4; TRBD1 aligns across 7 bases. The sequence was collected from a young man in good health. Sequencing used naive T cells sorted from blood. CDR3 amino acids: CASSPFDRAATNEKLFF. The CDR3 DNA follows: TGTGCCAGCTCACCATTCGACAGGGCCGCAACTAATGAAAAACTGTTTTTT.